The 6 T cell receptor beta chains given below trace back to one sample, sequenced in a study of T cells in Graves' hyperthyroidism and ophthalmopathy. The source material, RNA transcripts, was used to amplify TCR beta CDR3 regions. In the first-round RT-PCR of the TCR CDR3, the HTBI primer set was used. MiXCR was run by TCRdb on the multiplex PCR reads, yielding one entry per CDR3 protein. In the table there are 480,000 or so distinct CDR3 sequences, around 43% of which are singletons. Sequenced sample: peripheral blood or thyroid tissue (not recorded which). The receptors come from an adult woman with Graves' disease, either hyperthyroidism or ophthalmopathy (not recorded which).

In regard to this clonotype: One end of the junction fails to match germline, which may point to a read error. This rearrangement joins TRBV7-2 to TRBJ1-5; D is unclear. The CDR3 consists of 8 residues. Germline lookup yields CDR1 SGHTA and CDR2 FQGNSA. The CDR3 is CASSPRGF. CDR3 nucleotide sequence: TGTGCCAGCAGCCCCAGAGGGTTT.

The CDR3 here is CASSEDGSGSRYF. In DNA form, the CDR3 reads TGTGCCAGCAGTGAAGACGGAAGCGGGAGTCGGTACTTC. This chain uses TRBV2 with TRBJ2-4; 8 positions agree with TRBD2. V dropped 1 base and J dropped 15; count of bases not matched to a gene: 8. The CDR3 runs 13 residues. CDR1 SNHLY and CDR2 FYNNEI come from the germline V gene.

The rearrangement links TRBV7-9 to TRBJ1-4; no clear D. V was clipped by 4 bases and J by 4 bases, with 16 bases between them. Germline-derived CDR1 and CDR2 are SEHNR and FQNEAQ (reference sequence). CDR3 size: 16 residues. Here the CDR3 DNA reads TGTGCCAGCAGCTCTGACGGCACCTTACTTAATGAAAAACTGTTTTTT. Its protein is CASSSDGTLLNEKLFF.

V is TRBV7-9 and J is TRBJ2-6; 7 bases align to TRBD2. Unmatched junction bases numbered 8, after V lost 5 bases and J lost 4 bases. The CDR3 extends over 16 amino acids. CDR1 is SEHNR, CDR2 FQNEAQ, per germline (reference sequence). The CDR3: CASSVVPAGGANVLTF. CDR3 sequence (DNA): TGTGCCAGCAGCGTAGTCCCAGCGGGAGGGGCCAACGTCCTGACTTTC.

The chain combines TRBV7-9 with TRBJ2-5, with D perhaps being TRBD1 or TRBD2 (5 bases each). CDR3 length: 14 amino acids. The V end lost 5 bases, the J end lost 6 bases, and 16 bases lay between the germline ends. Germline V gene lookup returns CDR1 SEHNR and CDR2 FQNEAQ (reference sequence). CDR3 DNA: TGTGCCAGCAGCCACCGGGGCGTAGGACAGACCCAGTACTTC. As protein: CASSHRGVGQTQYF. Supplemented by reference TRBV7-9 and TRBJ2-5, the full variable domain reads DTGVSQNPRHKITKRGQNVTFRCDPISEHNRLYWYRQTLGQGPEFLTYFQNEAQLEKSRLLSDRFSAERPKGSFSTLEIQRTEQGDSAMYLCASSHRGVGQTQYFGPGTRLLVL.

The chain combines TRBV2 with TRBJ2-5; D unresolved. CDR1 is SNHLY and CDR2 is FYNNEI in the germline V gene. This CDR3 has 12 amino acids. Trimming removed 11 bases at V and 1 base at J, with 11 bases between. The CDR3 region is CAGTSLQETQYF. CDR3 sequence (DNA): TGTGCCGGCACCTCCCTCCAAGAGACCCAGTACTTC.